The clone carrying this TCR beta chain was counted at least ten times. The CDR3 is 13 amino acids. CDR1 is KGHDR, CDR2 SFDVKD, per germline. V was pared by 9 bases and J by 3 bases, with 6 bases of the junction left unmatched. The data were obtained in a study of spatial heterogeneity in lung cancer. MiXCR, applied by TCRdb to the 5' RACE reads, yields one record per CDR3 protein. The table lists just over 75,000 distinct CDR3 sequences, about 8.5% of them singletons. Time point meaning: sample taken at primary tumor resection. Sequenced here: PBMCs, sampled at surgery. The chain links TRBV24-1 to TRBJ2-5; 7 bases fit TRBD2. This TCR was sampled from a male donor with early-stage non-small cell lung cancer. CDR3 sequence: CATRLAGEETQYF. In DNA, the CDR3 is TGTGCCACCCGTTTGGCGGGAGAAGAGACCCAGTACTTC.